The next 14 T cell receptor beta chains were all read from a single sample in a study of PD-1 blockade in classical Hodgkin lymphoma. Relapse after autologous stem cell transplantation occurred in every patient, and brentuximab vedotin exposure varied. TCRdb's table, derived via immunoSEQ multiplex PCR, lists solely in-frame clones and lacks some. This sample has 35,000 to 40,000 clones, with about 90% found just once. This material consisted of peripheral blood mononuclear cells (PBMCs), taken before the second cycle of nivolumab. The receptor source for this set is a human donor with classical Hodgkin lymphoma.

The chain recombines TRBV18 with TRBJ2-7, with D perhaps matching TRBD1 (6 bases). Trimming shortened V by 3 bases and J by 3 bases, and 15 bases separated the two germline ends. From germline, CDR1 is KGHSH and CDR2 LQKENI. The CDR3 is 15 amino acids. The CDR3 sequence: CASSPEQGKNYEQYF. The CDR3 DNA reads TGTGCCAGCTCACCCGAACAGGGTAAGAACTACGAGCAGTACTTC.

The genes are TRBV11-2 and TRBJ2-5; 10 bases agree with TRBD1. V shed 5 bases and J 2 bases; nucleotides not matched to a gene: 14. Germline V gene sequence: CDR1 SGHAT, CDR2 FQNNGV. CDR3 size: 18 residues. DNA of the CDR3: TGTGCCAGCAGCCAATGGAGGGGTGACAGGGGGCAACAAGAGACCCAGTACTTC. Translated: CASSQWRGDRGQQETQYF.

The V call is TRBV6-1, the J call TRBJ2-7; D gene ambiguous. Germline loops: CDR1 MNHNS, CDR2 SASEGT. The CDR3 runs 12 residues. The V and J ends lost 8 bases and 7 bases respectively, with 15 bases between them. For the CDR3, the DNA is TGTGCCAGCCGGACGGGCAGGCTTGAGCAGTACTTC. This encodes CASRTGRLEQYF.

The gene calls are TRBV7-9 and TRBJ2-7, with 11 bases aligning to TRBD1. Germline trimming cut 8 bases from V and 0 bases from J; bases unmatched to any gene: 3. The CDR3 extends over 14 amino acids. Germline V gene lookup returns CDR1 SEHNR and CDR2 FQNEAQ (reference sequence). The CDR3 sequence is CASGDRGSSYEQYF. CDR3 sequence (DNA): TGTGCCAGCGGGGACAGGGGGAGCTCCTACGAGCAGTACTTC. The full variable domain, completed using reference TRBV7-9 and TRBJ2-7, is DTGVSQNPRHKITKRGQNVTFRCDPISEHNRLYWYRQTLGQGPEFLTYFQNEAQLEKSRLLSDRFSAERPKGSFSTLEIQRTEQGDSAMYLCASGDRGSSYEQYFGPGTRLTVT.

The chain joins TRBV11-3 to TRBJ2-7; 9 bases align to TRBD2. The CDR3 consists of 15 residues. The V gene end was trimmed by 5 bases and the J gene end by 5 bases; junction bases not matched to a gene: 10. Per germline, CDR1 SGHNT and CDR2 YENEEA. The CDR3 coding sequence is TGTGCCAGCAGCCGGAACCTAGCGGGAATGGACGAGCAGTACTTC. It is translated as CASSRNLAGMDEQYF.

The chain combines TRBV21-1 with TRBJ2-1; the DNA was not used to check the table's D call, TRBD1. TRBV21-1 is a known pseudogene. The CDR3 has 9 residues. The chain's CDR3 is CASRYKQFF. The DNA of the CDR3 is TGTGCCAGCAGGTACAAGCAGTTCTTC.

In DNA, the CDR3 is TGTGCCAGCAGCCTGAGGACAGGGAAGGATGGCTACACCTTC. Translation: CASSLRTGKDGYTF. The chain joins TRBV5-6 to TRBJ1-2, with 8 bases lining up with TRBD1. The CDR3 loop spans 14 amino acids. Germline V lookup: CDR1 SGHDT, CDR2 YYEEEE. V dropped 4 bases and J dropped 6; count of bases not matched to a gene: 8. The full variable domain, rest sourced from reference TRBV5-6 and TRBJ1-2, is DAGVTQSPTHLIKTRGQQVTLRCSPKSGHDTVSWYQQALGQGPQFIFQYYEEEERQRGNFPDRFSGHQFPNYSSELNVNALLLGDSALYLCASSLRTGKDGYTFGSGTRLTVV.

The V and J genes are TRBV5-8 and TRBJ2-7; D gene ambiguous. Germline V gene data show CDR1 as SGHTS and CDR2 as YDEGEE. The CDR3 is 11 amino acids. V was pared by 3 bases and J by 0 bases, with 1 base between. Here the CDR3 DNA reads TGTGCCAGCAGCTCCTCCTACGAGCAGTACTTC. Amino acids: CASSSSYEQYF.

The chain links TRBV15 to TRBJ1-1; 9 bases are a match to TRBD1. V was clipped by 5 bases and J by 6 bases; unmatched bases: 7. The CDR3 loop spans 14 amino acids. From germline, CDR1 is LNHNV and CDR2 YYDKDF (reference sequence). CDR3 coding DNA: TGTGCCACCAGCGGAAGGACAGGGGAATCTGAAGCTTTCTTT. Encoded protein: CATSGRTGESEAFF. The entire variable domain, with the rest obtained from reference TRBV15 and TRBJ1-1, is as follows: DAMVIQNPRYQVTQFGKPVTLSCSQTLNHNVMYWYQQKSSQAPKLLFHYYDKDFNNEADTPDNFQSRRPNTSFCFLDIRSPGLGDTAMYLCATSGRTGESEAFFGQGTRLTVV.

The rearrangement links TRBV10-3 to TRBJ2-7, with D unclear. Germline loops: CDR1 ENHRY, CDR2 SYGVKD. CDR3 length: 15 residues. The V end was cut by 2 bases, the J end by 3 bases, with 14 bases between. For the CDR3, the DNA is TGTGCCATCAGTGAGCCGTATCGTAGCTTCTACGAGCAGTACTTC. Encoded protein: CAISEPYRSFYEQYF.

V usage is TRBV18 and J usage is TRBJ2-7; 8 nucleotides align to TRBD1. J was trimmed by 3 bases and V by 6 bases; bases with no gene match: 7. This CDR3 has 14 amino acids. Germline V gives CDR1 KGHSH, CDR2 LQKENI. CDR3 nucleotide sequence: TGTGCCAGCTCGTCCGGACAGGGATTCTACGAGCAGTACTTC. Protein sequence: CASSSGQGFYEQYF.

Details on this clone: At one of its ends the junction is not consistent with the germline gene, which may arise from a read error. This rearrangement joins TRBV15 to TRBJ2-2; D call uncertain. This CDR3 is 12 amino acids long. Per the germline V gene, CDR1 is LNHNV and CDR2 is YYDKDF (reference sequence). CDR3 DNA: TGTGCCACCAGCAGATTGGCCGGAGAGCTGTTTTTT. Residues: CATSRLAGELFF.

The rearrangement uses TRBV4-1 and TRBJ1-2; D is unclear. Trimming cost V 4 bases and J 8 bases, with 14 bases left between them. CDR1 and CDR2 (germline): MGHRA, YSYEKL. There are 13 residues in the CDR3. CDR3: CASSPWDFRGYTF. The CDR3 DNA is TGCGCCAGCAGCCCGTGGGATTTCAGAGGCTACACCTTC.

This clone has just one count. The genes are TRBV19 and TRBJ1-2, with D perhaps matching TRBD1 (6 bases). CDR1 and CDR2 (germline): LNHDA, SQIVND (reference sequence). The ends were cut back, 0 bases at V and 8 bases at J, with 10 bases in the middle. This CDR3 has 13 amino acids. CDR3 amino acids: CASSIEGAVGYTF. As DNA, the CDR3 is TGTGCCAGTAGTATAGAGGGGGCGGTCGGCTACACCTTC.